A single sample is the source of the 6 T cell receptor beta chains below, sequenced in a study of tumor-infiltrating lymphocytes in primary liver carcinoma. Researchers generated TCR beta cDNA from about 530 ng of total RNA, relying on a constant-region primer. Employing slightly modified ARM-PCR, three nested multiplex PCR rounds were run, and these gave rise to the TCR beta libraries. Forward primers for TRBV1-TRBV30 and a C-beta reverse primer served the first two PCR rounds, at about 11 cycles each. TCRdb itself ran the multiplex PCR reads through MiXCR, one entry per CDR3 protein. The profile shows around 190,000 distinct CDR3 sequences, 85% of them singletons. Unsorted bulk tissue, about 17-33 mg of it, served as the source for co-extraction of RNA and DNA. The source material was tumor tissue from primary liver carcinoma. All receptors come from a man aged 35 to 55 with primary liver carcinoma and hepatitis B virus infection.

The V gene is TRBV29-1, the J gene TRBJ2-2; 7 positions match TRBD2. The CDR3 loop spans 15 amino acids. V lost 4 bases to trimming and J lost 6 bases; unmatched junction nucleotides: 11. The germline gives CDR1 SQVTM, CDR2 ANQGSEA. Here the CDR3 reads CSVGTRAASAGELFF. The CDR3 region has the DNA TGCAGCGTTGGGACTAGGGCGGCGAGCGCCGGGGAGCTGTTTTTT.

A note on this clonotype: One junction end disagrees with the germline gene, perhaps due to a read error. The CDR3 region has the DNA TGTACTAGCAGCTTACGATGGACAGGGGAAAACAAGCAGTACTTT. Protein product: CTSSLRWTGENKQYF. The J gene is TRBJ2-7, the V gene TRBV11-2; 9 nucleotides line up with TRBD1. The CDR3 is 15 residues long. Germline V gene sequence: CDR1 SGHAT, CDR2 FQNNGV.

This chain links TRBV5-6 with TRBJ2-5; D is unresolved. The germline V gene has CDR1 SGHDT and CDR2 YYEEEE. The CDR3 loop spans 13 amino acids. The DNA of the CDR3 is TGTGTCACCAGCGCGAACCTAAGGGAGACCCAGTACTTC. Translated, it gives CVTSANLRETQYF.

V is TRBV11-1 and J is TRBJ2-5; tentatively, D is TRBD2 (5 bases). The CDR3 spans 12 residues. Germline values: CDR1 SGHAT, CDR2 FQDESV (reference sequence). Trimming removed 6 bases at V and 5 bases at J, with 10 bases between. Written as DNA, the CDR3 is TGTGCCAGCAGTCAGCCGGGGGAGACCCAGTACTTC. This gives the protein CASSQPGETQYF.

On this clonotype: This CDR3 fails to terminate in the conserved phenylalanine or tryptophan, so it likely reflects a read error. This chain links TRBV6-6 with TRBJ1-2, with a weak D call TRBD1 (5 bases). The CDR3 has 14 residues. V dropped 8 bases and J dropped 8 bases, with 21 bases sitting between them. Germline V gene lookup returns CDR1 MNHNY and CDR2 SVGAGI (reference sequence). The CDR3 is CASRPTGCREGYTL. CDR3 nucleotide sequence: TGTGCCAGCCGACCTACGGGGTGCAGGGAAGGCTACACCCTC.

A note on this clonotype: Relative to the germline gene, one junction end is altered; a read error may explain this. The rearrangement joins TRBV29-1 to TRBJ2-1; perhaps D is TRBD1 or TRBD2 (6 bases each). Germline V CDR1 and CDR2: SQVTM, ANQGSEA. The CDR3 runs to 13 residues. The CDR3 here is CSVRIGGYNEQIF. DNA for the CDR3: TGCAGCGTGCGAATAGGGGGGTACAATGAGCAGATCTTC.